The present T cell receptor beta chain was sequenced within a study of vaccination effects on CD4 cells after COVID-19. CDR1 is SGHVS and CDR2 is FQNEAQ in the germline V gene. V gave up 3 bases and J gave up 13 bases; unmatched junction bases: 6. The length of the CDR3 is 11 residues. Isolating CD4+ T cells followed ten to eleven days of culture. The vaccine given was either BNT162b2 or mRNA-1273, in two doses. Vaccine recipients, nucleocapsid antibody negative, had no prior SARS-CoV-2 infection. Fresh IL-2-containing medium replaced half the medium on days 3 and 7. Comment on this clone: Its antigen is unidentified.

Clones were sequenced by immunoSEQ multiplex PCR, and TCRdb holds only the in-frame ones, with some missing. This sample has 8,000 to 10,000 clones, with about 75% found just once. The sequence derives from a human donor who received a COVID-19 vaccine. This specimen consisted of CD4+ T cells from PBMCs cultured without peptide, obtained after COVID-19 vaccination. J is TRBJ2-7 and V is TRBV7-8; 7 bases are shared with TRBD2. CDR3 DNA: TGTGCCAGCAGCTTGGGGGGGGAGAGCTACTTC. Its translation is CASSLGGESYF.